The clone carrying this T cell receptor (beta chain) was observed at least ten times. The antigen remains unidentified. V gave up 3 bases and J gave up 4 bases; unmatched junction bases: 6. The germline CDR1 and CDR2 sequences are DFQATT and SNEGSKA (reference sequence). The CDR3 spans 14 residues. One entry per CDR3 protein, called by TCRdb with MiXCR from the 5' RACE reads. The sample holds a few hundred thousand distinct CDR3 sequences, approximately 10% seen once. The data originate from a study of T-cell memory formation after mild COVID-19. The overall study: In these data, TCR clusters were largely donor specific. Study results and limitations: Later expanders leaned CD4+, whereas day 15 to 85 contracting clones were balanced CD4/CD8. Clones from the second wave (peaking day 37) had unconfirmed SARS-CoV-2 specificity.

The specimen sequenced was PBMCs or a T cell subset sorted from them (not recorded which). This receptor was taken from a man between 18 and 29 years old who had mild COVID-19 (a few samples of this study predate the infection). Cell type and time point are not known. V is TRBV20-1 and J is TRBJ1-2, with 9 nucleotides matching TRBD1. In DNA, the CDR3 is TGCAGTGCTAGCCCGGGACAGGGTTCCTATGGCTACACCTTC. The encoded protein is CSASPGQGSYGYTF.